This T cell receptor beta chain stems from a study of T cell repertoires in cytomegalovirus infection. One entry per CDR3 protein results from TCRdb running MiXCR on the reads. The data show hundreds of thousands of distinct CDR3 sequences, around 30% seen once. Notes on this clonotype: The antigen is unknown.

V trimming: 0 bases; J trimming: 3 bases; junction bases outside the gene matches: 5. The CDR3 is made up of 15 amino acids. Looked up from germline, CDR1 is ENHRY and CDR2 is SYGVKD. The chain carries TRBV10-3 and TRBJ2-7; 7 bases match TRBD2. This material consisted of cultured PBMCs, taken from culture after CMV antigen stimulation. The source of this sequence is a human donor in good health (CMV status not recorded). Some clones in this sample may be carry-over from other donors' samples. For the CDR3, the DNA is TGTGCCATCAGTGAGTCGGCTAGCGGCAACTACGAGCAGTACTTC. Translated, it gives CAISESASGNYEQYF.